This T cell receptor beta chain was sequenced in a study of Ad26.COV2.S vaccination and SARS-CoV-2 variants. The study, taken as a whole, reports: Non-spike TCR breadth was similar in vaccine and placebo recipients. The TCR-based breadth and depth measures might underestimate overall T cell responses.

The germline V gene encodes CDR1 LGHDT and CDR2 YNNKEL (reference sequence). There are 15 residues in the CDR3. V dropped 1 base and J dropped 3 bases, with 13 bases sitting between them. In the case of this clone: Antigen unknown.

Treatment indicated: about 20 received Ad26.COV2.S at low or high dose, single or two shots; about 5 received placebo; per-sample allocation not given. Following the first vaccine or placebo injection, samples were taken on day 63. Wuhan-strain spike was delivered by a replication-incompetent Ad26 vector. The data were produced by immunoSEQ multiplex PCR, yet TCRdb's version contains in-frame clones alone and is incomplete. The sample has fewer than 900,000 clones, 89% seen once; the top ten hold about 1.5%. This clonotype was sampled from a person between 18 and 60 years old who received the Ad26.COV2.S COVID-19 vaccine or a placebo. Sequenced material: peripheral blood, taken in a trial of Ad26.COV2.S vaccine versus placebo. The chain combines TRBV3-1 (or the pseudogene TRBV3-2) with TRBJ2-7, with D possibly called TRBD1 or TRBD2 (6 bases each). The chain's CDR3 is CASSQGTGAVYEQYF. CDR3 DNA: TGTGCCAGCAGCCAAGGGACGGGGGCGGTCTACGAGCAGTACTTC.